These 21 T cell receptor beta chains were sequenced from one sample in a study of blood T cell repertoires in COVID-19. The data were produced by immunoSEQ multiplex PCR, yet TCRdb's version contains in-frame clones alone and is incomplete. The table includes about 220,000 clones, around four fifths detected once. The sequencing input was peripheral blood. The receptors derive from a woman in her 70s with COVID-19, enrolled during active disease.

This clone was picked up one time. V and J are TRBV28 and TRBJ2-2; TRBD2 agrees at 9 bases. Per the germline V gene, CDR1 is MDHEN and CDR2 is SYDVKM. V gave up 8 bases and J gave up 5 bases; unmatched junction bases: 3. This CDR3 has 13 amino acids. The CDR3 loop is CASHLAGTGELFF. For the CDR3, the DNA is TGTGCCAGCCACCTAGCGGGAACCGGGGAGCTGTTTTTT. The full variable domain, in which reference TRBV28 and TRBJ2-2 provide the parts outside the CDR3, is DVKVTQSSRYLVKRTGEKVFLECVQDMDHENMFWYRQDPGLGLRLIYFSYDVKMKEKGDIPEGYSVSREKKERFSLILESASTNQTSMYLCASHLAGTGELFFGEGSRLTVL.

This clone was seen a few times. The chain carries TRBV10-3 and TRBJ2-1; 8 nucleotides align to TRBD1. Germline V lookup: CDR1 ENHRY, CDR2 SYGVKD. The CDR3 extends over 16 amino acids. V was clipped by 5 bases and J by 6 bases; unmatched bases: 12. The CDR3 sequence: CAISRQGARGANEQFF. In DNA form, the CDR3 reads TGTGCCATCAGTCGCCAGGGGGCGAGAGGGGCCAATGAGCAGTTCTTC.

The V gene is TRBV5-1, the J gene TRBJ1-2, with a tentative D call TRBD1 (5 bases). With 2 bases removed from V and 1 base from J, the gap between germline ends came to 12 bases. Germline CDR1 is SGHRS and CDR2 is YFSETQ. The CDR3 has 15 amino acids. CDR3: CASSFESQGNYGYTF. CDR3 bases: TGCGCCAGCAGCTTTGAGAGTCAGGGTAACTATGGCTACACCTTC.

The chain recombines TRBV9 with TRBJ2-7; the D is unclear. V was clipped by 1 base and J by 3 bases, with 11 bases between them. Per the germline V gene, CDR1 is SGDLS and CDR2 is YYNGEE. This CDR3 is 14 amino acids long. The CDR3 sequence is CASSVTDGFYEQYF. Written as DNA, the CDR3 is TGTGCCAGCAGCGTAACAGACGGTTTCTACGAGCAGTACTTC.

This rearrangement joins TRBV7-9 to TRBJ2-1; 12 bases align to TRBD2. V lost 6 bases to trimming and J lost 0 bases; unmatched junction nucleotides: 0. Germline V lookup: CDR1 SEHNR, CDR2 FQNEAQ (reference sequence). The CDR3 has 15 amino acids. CDR3 DNA: TGTGCCAGCAGGACTAGCGGGAGCTCCTACAATGAGCAGTTCTTC. Translated: CASRTSGSSYNEQFF.

The rearrangement links TRBV28 to TRBJ2-2; D gene uncertain. Per the germline V gene, CDR1 is MDHEN and CDR2 is SYDVKM. The CDR3 extends over 13 amino acids. The V and J ends lost 7 bases and 3 bases respectively, with 9 bases between them. Here the CDR3 DNA reads TGTGCCAGCATCTCCACTGACACCGGGGAGCTGTTTTTT. It encodes CASISTDTGELFF.

A single count supports this clone. The chain combines TRBV4-1 with TRBJ1-1; D is unclear. The germline gives CDR1 MGHRA, CDR2 YSYEKL. The CDR3 totals 13 residues. V dropped 4 bases and J dropped 7 bases, with 13 bases sitting between them. The CDR3 sequence: CASSLRESDEAFF. CDR3 nucleotides: TGCGCCAGCAGCCTTCGGGAGTCCGATGAAGCTTTCTTT.

The rearrangement uses TRBV28 and TRBJ1-5; unclear D gene. This CDR3 region has 12 residues. Germline assignment: CDR1 MDHEN and CDR2 SYDVKM. V was clipped by 5 bases and J by 11 bases, with 13 bases between them. CDR3 coding DNA: TGTGCCAGCAGTGAGCAGGAGCGGTCCCAGCATTTT. This translates into CASSEQERSQHF.

The chain has TRBV2 and TRBJ1-2, with a weak D call TRBD1 (6 bases). CDR3 length: 15 residues. The V and J ends lost 4 bases and 2 bases respectively, with 14 bases between them. Germline lookup yields CDR1 SNHLY and CDR2 FYNNEI. The CDR3 reads CASSARGQTNYGYTF. In DNA form, the CDR3 reads TGTGCCAGCAGTGCTCGAGGACAGACCAACTATGGCTACACCTTC.

The chain recombines TRBV4-2 with TRBJ2-3; 10 positions match TRBD2. The CDR3 extends over 18 amino acids. Trimming took 4 bases from V and 6 from J; bases not matched to a gene: 16. Germline values: CDR1 LGHNA, CDR2 YNFKEQ. The CDR3 sequence is CASSRKIPSQTSGDTQYF. Here the CDR3 DNA reads TGTGCCAGCAGCCGAAAAATTCCCTCCCAGACTAGCGGGGATACGCAGTATTTT.

The chain couples TRBV7-3 to TRBJ1-2; no clear D gene. Trimming removed 5 bases at V and 6 bases at J, with 13 bases between. This CDR3 region has 13 residues. The germline gives CDR1 SGHTA, CDR2 FQGTGA. The CDR3 region has the DNA TGTGCCAGCAGCCCCGACTCCGACCATGGCTACACCTTC. It translates to CASSPDSDHGYTF.

Only a few counts were recorded for this clone. The CDR3 protein is CASSPTPGQGPHEQYF. The CDR3 nucleotides are TGTGCCAGCAGCCCCACGCCGGGACAGGGACCCCACGAGCAGTACTTC. The chain recombines TRBV9 with TRBJ2-7, with 9 bases aligning to TRBD1. CDR3 length equals 16 residues. The trim removed 4 bases at V and 5 bases at J, leaving 13 bases unmatched. CDR1 is SGDLS, CDR2 YYNGEE, per germline.

The V call is TRBV7-3, the J call TRBJ2-1; possibly TRBD1 for D (6 bases). Trimming left V 1 base short and J 9 bases short, with 16 bases between. This CDR3 region has 15 residues. In germline, CDR1 is SGHTA, CDR2 FQGTGA. CDR3 loop: CASSLMGTSASEQFF. In nucleotides, the CDR3 is TGTGCCAGCAGCTTAATGGGGACATCAGCATCTGAGCAGTTCTTC.

J is TRBJ1-1 and V is TRBV5-1; 10 bases are shared with TRBD1. The V and J ends lost 2 bases and 5 bases, in that order; junction bases with no gene match: 6. Germline V gives CDR1 SGHRS, CDR2 YFSETQ. This CDR3 is built from 15 residues. For the CDR3, the DNA is TGCGCCAGCAGCTTCACCGGGACAGGGGATACTGAAGCTTTCTTT. Amino acids: CASSFTGTGDTEAFF.

The chain carries TRBV5-1 and TRBJ2-6, with D possibly TRBD1 on 5 matching bases. Trimming removed 0 bases from V and 0 bases from J, with 16 bases in between. The CDR3 totals 19 residues. Germline-derived CDR1 and CDR2 are SGHRS and YFSETQ. The CDR3 loop reads CASSLEGSLGRSGANVLTF. The CDR3 region has the DNA TGCGCCAGCAGCTTGGAGGGGTCCTTGGGGCGCTCTGGGGCCAACGTCCTGACTTTC.

This CDR3 is CASSAGQNTGELFF. DNA of the CDR3: TGCGCCAGCAGCGCAGGACAGAACACCGGGGAGCTGTTTTTT. The chain recombines TRBV5-1 with TRBJ2-2; tentatively, D is TRBD1 (5 bases). The CDR3 is 14 amino acids. The germline gives CDR1 SGHRS, CDR2 YFSETQ. The V and J ends lost 4 bases and 1 base respectively, with 8 bases between them.

The J gene is TRBJ2-2, the V gene TRBV7-2, with D tentatively TRBD1 (5 bases). Deletions cut 1 base from V and 1 base from J, with 13 bases between. Germline loops: CDR1 SGHTA, CDR2 FQGNSA. The length of the CDR3 is 17 residues. The CDR3 spells CASSLVQGSGNTGELFF. CDR3 sequence (DNA): TGTGCCAGCAGCTTAGTTCAGGGATCGGGGAACACCGGGGAGCTGTTTTTT.

The J gene is TRBJ2-3, the V gene TRBV5-1; TRBD2 matches at 14 bases. V was clipped by 2 bases and J by 5 bases; unmatched bases: 7. CDR1 SGHRS and CDR2 YFSETQ come from the germline V gene. CDR3 length equals 17 residues. For the CDR3, the DNA is TGCGCCAGCAGCTTCCGGGGACTAGCGGGAGTGGTAGATACGCAGTATTTT. This translates into CASSFRGLAGVVDTQYF.

The rearrangement uses TRBV19 and TRBJ1-2; a weak D match, TRBD1 (5 bases). CDR1 and CDR2 from the germline V gene are LNHDA and SQIVND (reference sequence). V was cut by 5 bases and J by 2 bases, with 15 bases left in between. This CDR3 has 15 amino acids. The CDR3 protein is CASSVQTARNYGYTF. CDR3 coding DNA: TGTGCCAGTAGTGTCCAGACAGCGAGAAACTATGGCTACACCTTC.

The V call is TRBV19, the J call TRBJ2-3, with 7 bases lining up with TRBD2. The V gene's germline CDR1 is LNHDA and CDR2 SQIVND (reference sequence). J lost 0 bases, V lost 5 bases, and 8 bases had no gene match. The CDR3 is 16 residues long. CDR3 coding DNA: TGTGCCAGTAGTCCAACCGGGACTAAAAGCACAGATACGCAGTATTTT. This encodes CASSPTGTKSTDTQYF.

The chain has TRBV19 and TRBJ2-6; the D is unclear. Looked up from germline, CDR1 is LNHDA and CDR2 is SQIVND (reference sequence). There are 13 residues in the CDR3. V lost 5 bases, J lost 1 base, and 3 bases lay in between. This chain's CDR3 is CASSSSGANVLTF. CDR3 coding DNA: TGTGCCAGTAGTTCATCTGGGGCCAACGTCCTGACTTTC.